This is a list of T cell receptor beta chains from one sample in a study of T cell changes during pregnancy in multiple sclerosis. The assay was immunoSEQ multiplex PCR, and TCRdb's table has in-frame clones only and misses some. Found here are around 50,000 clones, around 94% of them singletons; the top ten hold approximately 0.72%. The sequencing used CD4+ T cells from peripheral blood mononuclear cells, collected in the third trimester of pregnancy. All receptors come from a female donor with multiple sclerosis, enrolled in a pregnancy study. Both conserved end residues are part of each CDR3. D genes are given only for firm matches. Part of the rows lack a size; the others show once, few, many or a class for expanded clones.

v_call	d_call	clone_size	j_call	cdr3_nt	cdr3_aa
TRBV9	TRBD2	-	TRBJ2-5	TGTGCCAGCAGCCCGAGACTAGCGGGAGGGCTGGGAGAGACCCAGTACTTC	CASSPRLAGGLGETQYF
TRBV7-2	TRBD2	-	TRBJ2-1	TGTGCCAGCAGCTCAGTCGGTGGGAGGGCCGGGAATGAGCAGTTCTTC	CASSSVGGRAGNEQFF
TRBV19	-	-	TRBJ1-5	TGTGCCAGTAGTATTTGGGGAGGGGCTGGCAATCAGCCCCAGCATTTT	CASSIWGGAGNQPQHF
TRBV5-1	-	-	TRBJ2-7	TGCGCCAGCAGCATTGAGGCCAGCCGGGAGCAGTACTTC	CASSIEASREQYF
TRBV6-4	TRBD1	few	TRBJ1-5	TGTGCCAGCAGTGACGGCAGGGGGTGCGGCAATCAGCCCCAGCATTTT	CASSDGRGCGNQPQHF
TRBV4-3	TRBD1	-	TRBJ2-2	TGCGCCAGCAGCCAAGGACAGGGGATGTTGCCCGGGGAGCTGTTTTTT	CASSQGQGMLPGELFF
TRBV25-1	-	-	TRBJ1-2	TGTGCCAGCAGTGAATGGGCCCCAGGGGAGGGCTACACCTTC	CASSEWAPGEGYTF
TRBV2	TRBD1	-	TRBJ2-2	TGTGCCAGGGGAGTTGAAAACAGGGGGCGGGCCGGGGAGCTGTTTTTT	CARGVENRGRAGELFF
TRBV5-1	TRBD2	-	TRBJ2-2	TGCGCCAGCAGCGGTAGTGAGGGAGGGCCGGTGGAGCTGTTTTTT	CASSGSEGGPVELFF
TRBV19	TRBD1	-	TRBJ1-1	TGTGCCAGTAAACTACAGGGGGGGTCGAACACTGAAGCTTTCTTT	CASKLQGGSNTEAFF
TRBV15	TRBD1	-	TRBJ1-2	TGTGCCACCAGCAGGGGGACAGGGGGGAACTATGGCTACACCTTC	CATSRGTGGNYGYTF
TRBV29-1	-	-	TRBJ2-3	TGCAGCGTTGAAGCCCGTACAACGGCGGCAGATACGCAGTATTTT	CSVEARTTAADTQYF
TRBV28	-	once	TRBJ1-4	TGTGCCAGCAGTTTAATTGCAGGGATGAATGAAAAACTGTTTTTT	CASSLIAGMNEKLFF
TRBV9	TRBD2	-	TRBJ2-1	TGTGCCAGCAGCTCCCATGGACTAGCGGGTAACAATGAGCAGTTCTTC	CASSSHGLAGNNEQFF
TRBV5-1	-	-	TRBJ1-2	TGCGCCAGCAGCCCGGGTGAGACGACGAACTATGGCTACACCTTC	CASSPGETTNYGYTF
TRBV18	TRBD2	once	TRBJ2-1	TGTGCCAGCTCACCGGAGACTAGCGGGATAAATCATGAGCAGTTCTTC	CASSPETSGINHEQFF
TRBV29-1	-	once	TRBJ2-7	TGCAGCGCTTCCCCCGGCGGCAACCCCTACGAGCAGTACTTC	CSASPGGNPYEQYF
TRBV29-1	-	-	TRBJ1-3	TGCAGCGTTGTCCACAGCTCTGGAAACACCATATATTTT	CSVVHSSGNTIYF
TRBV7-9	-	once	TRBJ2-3	TGTGCCAGCACATTCAGTCAGAGCACAGATACGCAGTATTTT	CASTFSQSTDTQYF
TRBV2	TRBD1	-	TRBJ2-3	TGTGCCAGCAACCGGGACAGGGGAACAGATACGCAGTATTTT	CASNRDRGTDTQYF
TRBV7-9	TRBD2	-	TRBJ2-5	TGTGCCAGCAGCTTAGTGTCGGGAGGGGAAACCCAGTACTTC	CASSLVSGGETQYF
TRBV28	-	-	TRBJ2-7	TGTGCCAGCCAGACAGAGCCTTACGAGCAGTACTTC	CASQTEPYEQYF
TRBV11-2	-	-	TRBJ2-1	TGTGCCAGCAGCTACCTGACAGTTATGGGTGAGCAGTTCTTC	CASSYLTVMGEQFF
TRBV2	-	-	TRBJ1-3	TGTGCCAGCAGATCCGGGACAAGTCCTGTTGGAAACACCATATATTTT	CASRSGTSPVGNTIYF
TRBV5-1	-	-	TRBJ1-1	TGCGCCAGCAGCTCCAGGGGCACCCAGAACACTGAAGCTTTCTTT	CASSSRGTQNTEAFF
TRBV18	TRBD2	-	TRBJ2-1	TGTGCCAGCTCACCGACTAGCGGGAGGTCGTTCTTC	CASSPTSGRSFF